The 3 T cell receptor beta chains presented below share a single source sample, sequenced in a study of T cell repertoires in cytomegalovirus infection. One entry per CDR3 protein, called by TCRdb with MiXCR from the reads. The sample carries 200,000 to 300,000 distinct CDR3 sequences, approximately 13% recorded once. The sample comprised PBMCs. The receptor source for this set is a human donor in good health (CMV status not recorded). Some clones in this sample may be carry-over from other donors' samples.

At least ten counts were recorded for this clonotype. The chain employs TRBV7-9 and TRBJ1-4; D is ambiguous. The CDR3 sequence is 14 residues long. The ends were cut back, 3 bases at V and 3 bases at J, with 8 bases in the middle. Germline V gene lookup returns CDR1 SEHNR and CDR2 FQNEAQ (reference sequence). CDR3 sequence: CASSFEVANEKLFF. The DNA of the CDR3 is TGTGCCAGCAGCTTCGAGGTGGCTAATGAAAAACTGTTTTTT.

The sample holds a few counts of this clonotype. The chain links TRBV15 to TRBJ2-3; TRBD2 aligns across 8 bases. Germline CDR1 reads LNHNV; CDR2 reads YYDKDF (reference sequence). V lost 5 bases, J lost 6 bases, and 7 bases stayed unmatched. The CDR3 extends over 14 amino acids. The CDR3 bases are TGTGCCACCAGCCGGGGGGGGGTAAGCGATACGCAGTATTTT. It encodes CATSRGGVSDTQYF.

The chain uses TRBV4-1 and TRBJ1-1, with TRBD1 matching over 12 bases. Germline lookup yields CDR1 MGHRA and CDR2 YSYEKL. V lost 5 bases and J lost 7; bases outside the gene matches: 5. The CDR3 is made up of 14 amino acids. The CDR3 loop reads CASSNRDRGLEAFF. As DNA, the CDR3 is TGCGCCAGCAGCAACCGGGACAGGGGGCTTGAAGCTTTCTTT.